Listed here is a single T cell receptor beta chain. Its antigen is still unknown. This specimen comes from a study of blood T cells in healthy people across ages. Overall study results and limits: Diversity of TCR beta per million T cells declined in a roughly linear way with age. Long-lived donors exceeded aged donors in naive CD4+ cells and diversity.

Then a second PCR, running roughly 7 to 11 cycles, was carried out with a sample-barcoded 5' primer and a J-beta primer mix. Each of the cDNA molecules was tagged by a template-switch adaptor with 12 random nucleotides. TCRdb reprocessed the 5' RACE reads via MiXCR and lists one record per CDR3 protein. This table has over 1,300,000 distinct CDR3 sequences, 59% appearing once. The CDR3 consists of 15 residues. Germline CDR1 reads SGHRS; CDR2 reads YFSETQ. The germline V and J ends were trimmed by 7 bases and 2 bases, with 16 bases remaining between them. The origin of this receptor is a man between 18 and 29 years old in good health. V usage is TRBV5-1 and J usage is TRBJ2-1, with D possibly being TRBD1 or TRBD2 (7 bases each). Sequenced material: blood. The chain's CDR3 is CASRTSGGAYNEQFF. CDR3 sequence (DNA): TGCGCCAGCCGCACATCAGGGGGGGCCTACAATGAGCAGTTCTTC.